This T cell receptor (beta chain) was identified in a study of T cells in women clearing cervical HPV infection. As for the study in general: Cases were women with histologically confirmed HPV16-related CIN3 or worse, including a couple of invasive cancers.

In germline, CDR1 is SGHTA, CDR2 FQGNSA. J lost 4 bases, V lost 3 bases, and 1 base had no gene match. There are 13 residues in the CDR3. Regarding this clone: The sequenced fragment ends 3 residues before the CDR3 boundary, so the rest is inferred from the germline J gene.

Average input was approximately 1,200 ng genomic DNA for immunoSEQ TCR beta CDR3 amplification. Only in-frame clones appear in the TCRdb table, and some are missing; sequencing was by immunoSEQ multiplex PCR. The listing records some 30,000 clones. Dot-blot hybridization genotyped cervical HPV amplified with MY09/MY11 PCR. V is TRBV7-2 and J is TRBJ2-5; 8 positions agree with TRBD2. The clonotype was recovered from a woman aged 18 to 69 with a cervical HPV16 infection that either progressed to CIN3+ or cleared (not recorded which). The specimen sequenced was blood buffy coat. Incomplete CDR3 DNA: TGTGCCAGCAGCTTCGGGGGGGGAGAGACC. It specifies CASSFGGGET. In full, the CDR3 reads CASSFGGGETQYF.